One and the same sample provided the 28 T cell receptor beta chains below, sequenced in a study of shared clonotypes between healthy human individuals. Sequencing was performed with immunoSEQ multiplex PCR; in TCRdb, only in-frame clones are kept and a portion is missing. The sample records around 2.5 million clones, 93% being singletons. Sequenced sample: naive CD4+ T cells from PBMCs. Subset specified: CD45RA+ positively selected. These receptors all come from a man between 18 and 35 years old in good health. Some clones in this sample may be carry-over from other donors' samples.

This rearrangement joins TRBV5-1 to TRBJ2-7; 12 bases match TRBD1. The germline gives CDR1 SGHRS, CDR2 YFSETQ. V dropped 5 bases and J dropped 0; count of bases not matched to a gene: 15. The CDR3 is made up of 19 amino acids. The CDR3 DNA reads as TGCGCCAGCAGTCCGTCGGGACAGGGGGCCCTGCTATCCTCCTACGAGCAGTACTTC. Amino acids: CASSPSGQGALLSSYEQYF.

The genes are TRBV18 and TRBJ2-6; no clear D. Per germline, CDR1 KGHSH and CDR2 LQKENI. The length of the CDR3 is 15 residues. Trimming cost V 6 bases and J 4 bases, with 13 bases left between them. The CDR3 spells CASSTLASGANVLTF. DNA of the CDR3: TGTGCCAGCTCTACCTTGGCCTCAGGGGCCAACGTCCTGACTTTC.

This clone was seen a single time. The chain has TRBV5-1 and TRBJ1-2, with 10 bases fitting TRBD1. The germline V gene encodes CDR1 SGHRS and CDR2 YFSETQ. V dropped 3 bases and J dropped 4; count of bases not matched to a gene: 6. The CDR3 totals 15 residues. DNA for the CDR3: TGCGCCAGCAGCTCTGGGACAGGGGAAATCTATGGCTACACCTTC. Translating it yields CASSSGTGEIYGYTF.

This rearrangement joins TRBV6-6 to TRBJ2-3, with TRBD2 identical over 9 bases. Germline V lookup: CDR1 MNHNY, CDR2 SVGAGI (reference sequence). The V and J ends lost 0 bases and 4 bases, in that order; junction bases with no gene match: 2. This CDR3 is 15 amino acids long. The CDR3 here is CASSYSGGRADTQYF. CDR3 in DNA: TGTGCCAGCAGTTACTCTGGCGGGAGGGCAGATACGCAGTATTTT.

This rearrangement joins TRBV6-1 to TRBJ2-7, with TRBD2 matching over 14 bases. The CDR3 extends over 16 amino acids. Germline CDR1 is MNHNS and CDR2 is SASEGT. Losses at the gene ends were 1 base for V and 5 bases for J; bases not matched to a gene: 4. The CDR3 nucleotides read TGTGCCAGCAGTGAAGTAGCGGGACTAGCGGGAGACGAGCAGTACTTC. Translated: CASSEVAGLAGDEQYF.

The chain recombines TRBV7-8 with TRBJ2-5; D uncertain. V lost 4 bases and J 5 bases, leaving 14 bases between the germline ends. Germline V gene lookup returns CDR1 SGHVS and CDR2 FQNEAQ. CDR3 length: 14 amino acids. The CDR3 DNA reads TGTGCCAGCAGCTCGACGGGTCTAGGCGAGACCCAGTACTTC. Its protein product is CASSSTGLGETQYF.

CDR3: CASSVDGDSYNEQFF. CDR3 in DNA: TGTGCCAGCAGCGTCGATGGGGACTCCTACAATGAGCAGTTCTTC. The rearrangement joins TRBV7-7 to TRBJ2-1; D gene uncertain. The CDR3 totals 15 residues. Deletions cut 5 bases from V and 0 bases from J, with 11 bases between. Germline V gene sequence: CDR1 SSHAT, CDR2 FNYEAQ (reference sequence).

The J gene is TRBJ2-5, the V gene TRBV5-6; the D is unclear. The DNA end is more similar to TRBJ2-7, so the J call may be wrong. The CDR3 covers 12 residues. The germline gives CDR1 SGHDT, CDR2 YYEEEE. CDR3 nucleotide sequence: TGTGCCAGCAGCTTTGGTGGCTACGAGCAGTACTTC. This gives the protein CASSFGGYEQYF.

CDR3 coding DNA: TGTGCCAGCTCGGGTGAGCGGGAGTTCTCGGAGACCCAGTACTTC. Its translation is CASSGEREFSETQYF. The chain links TRBV6-6 to TRBJ2-5, with TRBD2 matching over 8 bases. Unmatched junction bases numbered 13, after V lost 8 bases and J lost 5 bases. This CDR3 has 15 amino acids. Looked up from germline, CDR1 is MNHNY and CDR2 is SVGAGI (reference sequence).

Concerning this clone itself: This specimen includes other DNA sequences encoding the same CDR3. The rearrangement joins TRBV14 to TRBJ2-1; TRBD2 aligns across 12 bases. The V and J ends lost 4 bases and 4 bases, in that order; junction bases with no gene match: 2. The CDR3 contains 15 residues. Per germline, CDR1 SGHDN and CDR2 FVKESK. This chain's CDR3 is CASSRGTSGYNEQFF. The CDR3 DNA follows: TGTGCCAGCAGCCGCGGGACTAGCGGGTACAATGAGCAGTTCTTC.

The chain links TRBV7-2 to TRBJ1-2; 7 bases fit TRBD1. The CDR3 extends over 12 amino acids. V trimming: 9 bases; J trimming: 8 bases; junction bases outside the gene matches: 9. Germline V gene data show CDR1 as SGHTA and CDR2 as FQGNSA. CDR3 sequence: CASRQGLRGYTF. CDR3 sequence (DNA): TGTGCCAGTCGACAGGGCCTTCGGGGCTACACCTTC.

This chain joins TRBV6-5 and TRBJ1-4; no definite D call. The germline CDR1 and CDR2 sequences are MNHEY and SVGAGI. V lost 2 bases and J 6 bases, leaving 1 base between the germline ends. This CDR3 has 11 amino acids. DNA for the CDR3: TGTGCCAGCAGTTACGATGAAAAACTGTTTTTT. Protein sequence: CASSYDEKLFF.

The CDR3 loop is CASSVGDGRVRDTQYF. CDR3 sequence (DNA): TGTGCCAGCAGCGTAGGAGACGGGAGGGTCCGAGATACGCAGTATTTT. The chain joins TRBV9 to TRBJ2-3, with 8 bases fitting TRBD2. This CDR3 contains 16 residues. Germline values: CDR1 SGDLS, CDR2 YYNGEE. The J segment lost 5 bases and the V segment lost 0 bases, leaving 8 bases of the junction unmatched. Together with reference TRBV9 and TRBJ2-3, the CDR3 gives the full variable domain: DSGVTQTPKHLITATGQRVTLRCSPRSGDLSVYWYQQSLDQGLQFLIQYYNGEERAKGNILERFSAQQFPDLHSELNLSSLELGDSALYFCASSVGDGRVRDTQYFGPGTRLTVL.

The chain recombines TRBV18 with TRBJ1-2; the D gene is possibly TRBD1 (6 bases). In germline, CDR1 is KGHSH, CDR2 LQKENI. With 3 bases removed from V and 5 bases from J, the gap between germline ends came to 16 bases. The CDR3 extends over 15 amino acids. The CDR3 spells CASSPSNDRKYGYTF. Here the CDR3 DNA reads TGTGCCAGCTCACCGTCAAATGACAGGAAATATGGCTACACCTTC.

This CDR3 is CVLGETTDTQYF. The CDR3 bases are TGTGTCCTTGGGGAGACTACAGATACGCAGTATTTT. The chain employs TRBV30 and TRBJ2-3, with TRBD2 as a possible D gene (5 bases). The CDR3 runs 12 residues. In germline, CDR1 is GTSNPN, CDR2 SVGIG (reference sequence). The full variable domain, with the rest looked up from reference TRBV30 and TRBJ2-3, is SQTIHQWPATLVQPVGSPLSLECTVEGTSNPNLYWYRQAAGRGLQLLFYSVGIGQISSEVPQNLSASRPQDRQFILSSKKLLLSDSGFYLCVLGETTDTQYFGPGTRLTVL.

This clone has a handful of counts. CDR3: CASSPPTKLAFF. The CDR3 DNA follows: TGTGCCAGCTCACCACCCACAAAGCTGGCTTTCTTT. This sequence joins TRBV18 and TRBJ1-1; D call uncertain. The germline CDR1 and CDR2 sequences are KGHSH and LQKENI. Trimming took off 0 bases at V and 11 bases at J, with 10 bases between the two ends. The CDR3 sequence is 12 residues long.

The V call is TRBV7-9, the J call TRBJ2-2, with 7 bases identical to TRBD1. CDR1 and CDR2 from the germline V gene are SEHNR and FQNEAQ (reference sequence). This CDR3 region has 15 residues. After removal of 5 bases from V and 3 bases from J, the junction contained 6 bases not matched to a gene. The chain's CDR3 is CASSTVTGDTGELFF. For the CDR3, the DNA is TGTGCCAGCAGCACGGTCACAGGGGACACCGGGGAGCTGTTTTTT.

This clone was found a few times. The V gene is TRBV5-1, the J gene TRBJ1-2; D gene uncertain. Germline lookup yields CDR1 SGHRS and CDR2 YFSETQ. V lost 4 bases, J lost 8 bases, and 12 bases lay in between. This CDR3 is built from 12 residues. Written as DNA, the CDR3 is TGCGCCAGCAGCAGCGAGGGTAAGGGCTACACCTTC. Encoded protein: CASSSEGKGYTF.

The chain couples TRBV19 to TRBJ1-1; TRBD1 matches 10 bases. In germline, CDR1 is LNHDA, CDR2 SQIVND (reference sequence). Trimming cost V 3 bases and J 4 bases; bases outside gene matches: 5. This CDR3 has 15 amino acids. CDR3: CASSILRTGGTEAFF. The CDR3 DNA is TGTGCCAGTAGTATTCTAAGGACAGGGGGCACTGAAGCTTTCTTT. Full variable domain (remainder filled in from reference TRBV19 and TRBJ1-1): DGGITQSPKYLFRKEGQNVTLSCEQNLNHDAMYWYRQDPGQGLRLIYYSQIVNDFQKGDIAEGYSVSREKKESFPLTVTSAQKNPTAFYLCASSILRTGGTEAFFGQGTRLTVV.

CDR3 amino acids: CASSFLQGRQETQYF. The CDR3 DNA is TGTGCCAGCAGCTTCCTACAGGGGCGCCAAGAGACCCAGTACTTC. This chain joins TRBV6-5 and TRBJ2-5; 7 bases fit TRBD1. This CDR3 comprises 15 residues. Losses at the gene ends were 6 bases for V and 1 base for J; bases not matched to a gene: 8. Germline-derived CDR1 and CDR2 are MNHEY and SVGAGI.

The genes are TRBV6-1 and TRBJ2-1; perhaps TRBD2 as D (6 bases). The ends were cut back, 5 bases at V and 5 bases at J, with 16 bases in the middle. This CDR3 has 15 residues. From germline, CDR1 is MNHNS and CDR2 SASEGT. The CDR3 DNA follows: TGTGCCAGCAGTACTCCAACCGGGAGACACAATGAGCAGTTCTTC. This gives the protein CASSTPTGRHNEQFF.

This clone showed up just a few times. The rearrangement joins TRBV5-8 to TRBJ2-3; 10 bases map to TRBD2. Germline V lookup: CDR1 SGHTS, CDR2 YDEGEE. Germline trimming cut 2 bases from V and 5 bases from J; bases unmatched to any gene: 11. The CDR3 consists of 17 residues. The CDR3 nucleotides are TGTGCCAGCAGCTTACACCCCAGCGGGAGGGCCATAGATACGCAGTATTTT. Translation gives CASSLHPSGRAIDTQYF. Complete variable domain (other parts from reference TRBV5-8 and TRBJ2-3): EAGVTQSPTHLIKTRGQQATLRCSPISGHTSVYWYQQALGLGLQFLLWYDEGEERNRGNFPPRFSGRQFPNYSSELNVNALELEDSALYLCASSLHPSGRAIDTQYFGPGTRLTVL.

This clone appeared a single time. The gene calls are TRBV15 and TRBJ1-4, with D unresolved. The V and J ends lost 1 base and 3 bases respectively, with 12 bases between them. The germline V gene encodes CDR1 LNHNV and CDR2 YYDKDF (reference sequence). The CDR3 has 16 amino acids. DNA for the CDR3: TGTGCCACCAGCAGAGGACTACCGGCCTCTAATGAAAAACTGTTTTTT. As protein: CATSRGLPASNEKLFF.

This clone has only one observation. This chain connects TRBV11-3 to TRBJ2-7; D is perhaps TRBD2 (7 bases). This CDR3 spans 16 amino acids. Trimming cost V 5 bases and J 2 bases, with 19 bases left between them. Per the germline V gene, CDR1 is SGHNT and CDR2 is YENEEA. CDR3 protein: CASSPGGGQPTYEQYF. The CDR3 DNA follows: TGTGCCAGCAGCCCTGGGGGGGGCCAACCCACCTACGAGCAGTACTTC.

The chain is built from TRBV5-5 and TRBJ1-2; tentative D call: TRBD1 (6 bases). CDR3 length equals 14 residues. Germline CDR1 SGHKS, CDR2 YYEKEE (reference sequence). The ends were cut back, 2 bases at V and 6 bases at J, with 14 bases in the middle. The CDR3 DNA follows: TGTGCCAGCAGCTTTACGGGGGCGCGAGATGGCTACACCTTC. Amino acids: CASSFTGARDGYTF. The full variable domain, with the rest looked up from reference TRBV5-5 and TRBJ1-2, is DAGVTQSPTHLIKTRGQQVTLRCSPISGHKSVSWYQQVLGQGPQFIFQYYEKEERGRGNFPDRFSARQFPNYSSELNVNALLLGDSALYLCASSFTGARDGYTFGSGTRLTVV.

V and J are TRBV4-1 and TRBJ2-3, with a tentative D call TRBD1 (6 bases). CDR3 length: 18 amino acids. Germline values: CDR1 MGHRA, CDR2 YSYEKL. The V end lost 3 bases, the J end lost 4 bases, and 23 bases lay between the germline ends. For the CDR3, the DNA is TGCGCCAGCAGCCAGGTCACAGGGTCGGTGGCCGCTGCAGATACGCAGTATTTT. This encodes CASSQVTGSVAAADTQYF.

V is TRBV11-2 and J is TRBJ2-7; TRBD2 agrees at 13 bases. The CDR3 runs to 18 residues. The junction had 15 bases not matched to a gene; V was cut back by 4 bases and J by 6 bases. CDR1 is SGHAT and CDR2 is FQNNGV in the germline V gene. CDR3: CASSSTSLLAGGPSEQYF. CDR3 coding DNA: TGTGCCAGCAGCTCCACCTCCCTACTAGCGGGAGGGCCTAGCGAGCAGTACTTC.

This chain connects TRBV5-1 to TRBJ2-7, with 13 bases that match TRBD2. Germline CDR1 is SGHRS and CDR2 is YFSETQ. J gave up 5 bases and V 4 bases, and 9 bases lay outside the gene matches. The CDR3 has 16 amino acids. Written as DNA, the CDR3 is TGCGCCAGCAGCCAAATACTAGCGGGAGGGCCCCACGAGCAGTACTTC. Translation gives CASSQILAGGPHEQYF.